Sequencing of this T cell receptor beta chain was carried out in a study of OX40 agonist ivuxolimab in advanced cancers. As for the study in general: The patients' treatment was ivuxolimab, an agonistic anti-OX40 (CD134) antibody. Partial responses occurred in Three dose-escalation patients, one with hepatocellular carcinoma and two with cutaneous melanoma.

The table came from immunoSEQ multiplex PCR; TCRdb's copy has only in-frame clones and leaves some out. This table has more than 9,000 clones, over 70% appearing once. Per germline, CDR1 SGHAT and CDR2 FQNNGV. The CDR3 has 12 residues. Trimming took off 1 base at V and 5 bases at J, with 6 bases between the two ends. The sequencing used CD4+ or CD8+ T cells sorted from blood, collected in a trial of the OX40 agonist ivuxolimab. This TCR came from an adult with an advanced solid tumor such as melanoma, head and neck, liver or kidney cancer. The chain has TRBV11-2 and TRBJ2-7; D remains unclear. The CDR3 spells CASSLGAHEQYF. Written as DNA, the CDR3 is TGTGCCAGCAGCTTAGGCGCCCACGAGCAGTACTTC.